This passage covers 19 T cell receptor beta chains from one sample sequenced in a study of post-analysis software for immune sequencing data. Their antigens are not known. Every TCR beta cDNA library bore unique molecular identifiers. MiXCR, applied by TCRdb to the PCR reads, yields one record per CDR3 protein. The sample records roughly 400,000 distinct CDR3 sequences, 35% to 45% being singletons. Points from the study as a whole: Relative to controls, patients had five TRBV segments at higher frequency, with TRBV5-6, TRBV5-1 and TRBV20-1 among these.

Sequencing was done on a sample of blood. The receptors were sampled from a girl aged 2-15 years with multiple sclerosis.

The chain recombines TRBV5-1 with TRBJ2-1; 7 bases fit TRBD2. The V segment lost 0 bases and the J segment 5 bases; nucleotides outside the gene matches: 5. The CDR3 loop spans 15 amino acids. Germline V CDR1 and CDR2: SGHRS, YFSETQ. This CDR3 reads CASSLAGGGDNEQFF. The CDR3 DNA reads as TGCGCCAGCAGCTTGGCGGGCGGGGGAGACAATGAGCAGTTCTTC.

This sequence joins TRBV4-1 and TRBJ1-4, with D possibly matching TRBD1 (5 bases). The CDR3 consists of 16 residues. The germline gives CDR1 MGHRA, CDR2 YSYEKL. V lost 4 bases to trimming and J lost 5 bases, with 17 bases between them. CDR3 amino acids: CASSPVWGRDNEKLFF. The CDR3 DNA reads TGCGCCAGCAGCCCGGTATGGGGCAGAGACAATGAAAAACTGTTTTTT.

In its sample, this clonotype was seen a few times. This chain uses TRBV12-3 or TRBV12-4 with TRBJ2-5; 12 positions agree with TRBD2. The CDR3 is made up of 16 amino acids. V was pared by 4 bases and J by 11 bases, with 14 bases of the junction left unmatched. CDR3 region: CASSSPLAGGLWEQYF. The CDR3, as DNA: TGTGCCAGCAGTTCACCCCTAGCGGGAGGGCTCTGGGAGCAGTACTTC.

This clonotype was counted between two and nine times. The V gene is TRBV7-9, the J gene TRBJ2-1, with TRBD1 identical over 11 bases. J gave up 12 bases and V 4 bases, and 23 bases lay outside the gene matches. The V gene's germline CDR1 is SEHNR and CDR2 FQNEAQ (reference sequence). The CDR3 runs 19 residues. The DNA for the CDR3 is TGTGCCAGCAGCTACGGACAGGGGGCGATTATTCTGGGAGCCCCAGGGCAGTTCTTC. Residues: CASSYGQGAIILGAPGQFF.

This clonotype has just a few counts. The chain uses TRBV12-3 or TRBV12-4 and TRBJ2-1; D is tentatively TRBD1 or TRBD2 (5 bases each). Deletions cut 3 bases from V and 0 bases from J, with 12 bases between. This CDR3 is built from 16 residues. DNA for the CDR3: TGTGCCAGCAGTTTTTGGGGGACCATCTCCTACAATGAGCAGTTCTTC. Amino acid sequence: CASSFWGTISYNEQFF.

The CDR3 region is CASSLTSGRASSYEQYF. CDR3 bases: TGTGCCAGCAGCTTGACTAGCGGGAGGGCCAGCTCCTACGAGCAGTACTTC. The chain couples TRBV7-9 to TRBJ2-7, with 14 nucleotides matching TRBD2. Trimming removed 3 bases from V and 0 bases from J; junction bases left unmatched: 4. The CDR3 is 17 residues long. Germline loops: CDR1 SEHNR, CDR2 FQNEAQ (reference sequence).

The chain couples TRBV11-2 to TRBJ2-4; TRBD1 agrees at 7 bases. Looked up from germline, CDR1 is SGHAT and CDR2 is FQNNGV. This CDR3 spans 11 amino acids. V lost 4 bases, J lost 13 bases, and 4 bases stayed unmatched. The DNA for the CDR3 is TGTGCCAGCAGCTCCGGACAGGAGCAGTACTTC. Translation: CASSSGQEQYF.

The V and J genes are TRBV10-3 and TRBJ2-6; perhaps TRBD1 as D (7 bases). Trimming stripped 10 bases from V and 0 bases from J, with 10 bases between. Germline V gene sequence: CDR1 ENHRY, CDR2 SYGVKD. The CDR3 has 14 residues. This CDR3 reads CASGDSSGANVLTF. Here the CDR3 DNA reads TGTGCCAGCGGGGACAGCTCTGGGGCCAACGTCCTGACTTTC.

The chain employs TRBV20-1 and TRBJ1-1, with 7 bases matching TRBD1. The CDR3 extends over 14 amino acids. Looked up from germline, CDR1 is DFQATT and CDR2 is SNEGSKA (reference sequence). Losses at the gene ends were 5 bases for V and 3 bases for J; bases not matched to a gene: 9. The CDR3 spells CSAPETGQYTEAFF. DNA of the CDR3: TGCAGTGCTCCGGAGACAGGGCAGTACACTGAAGCTTTCTTT.

This sequence joins TRBV7-2 and TRBJ2-3, with D unclear. Germline loops: CDR1 SGHTA, CDR2 FQGNSA. The CDR3 sequence is 15 residues long. V was cut by 2 bases and J by 1 base, with 10 bases left in between. This CDR3 reads CASSLSLVGTDTQYF. For the CDR3, the DNA is TGTGCCAGCAGCTTAAGCCTAGTAGGCACAGATACGCAGTATTTT.

This clonotype has just a few counts. The chain uses TRBV7-9 and TRBJ2-1; 7 nucleotides match TRBD2. CDR1 and CDR2 from the germline V gene are SEHNR and FQNEAQ (reference sequence). This CDR3 region has 13 residues. J lost 10 bases, V lost 6 bases, and 9 bases had no gene match. The CDR3 DNA reads as TGTGCCAGCAGATTCCGCCGGGGGGAGGAGCAGTTCTTC. This sequence encodes CASRFRRGEEQFF.

This clonotype was seen a handful of times. This chain connects TRBV30 to TRBJ1-5; 9 nucleotides line up with TRBD1. V lost 1 base, J lost 0 bases, and 4 bases stayed unmatched. In germline, CDR1 is GTSNPN, CDR2 SVGIG (reference sequence). CDR3 length equals 16 residues. The CDR3 region is CAWSARTGVSNQPQHF. The CDR3 DNA reads as TGTGCCTGGAGTGCAAGGACAGGGGTTAGCAATCAGCCCCAGCATTTT.

This clonotype appeared a few times. The chain carries TRBV25-1 and TRBJ2-7; TRBD1 matches at 9 bases. V gave up 5 bases and J gave up 3 bases; unmatched junction bases: 8. Germline V gene data show CDR1 as MGHDK and CDR2 as SYGVNS. CDR3 length: 15 amino acids. The CDR3 bases are TGTGCCAGCAGTCTCCCGGGACAGGGCCTCTACGAGCAGTACTTC. It encodes CASSLPGQGLYEQYF.

For this clonotype: Relative to the germline gene, one junction end is altered; a read error may explain this. V gene TRBV12-3 or TRBV12-4 combines with J gene TRBJ2-3; the match to TRBD1 covers 9 bases. The CDR3 runs 21 residues. The DNA of the CDR3 is TGTGCCAGCAGCTTAGACAAGAGAGGACACAGGGGGCGCTCAGGTGCAGATACGCAGTATTTT. As protein: CASSLDKRGHRGRSGADTQYF.

CDR3 DNA: TGTGCCAGCAGTGAATTGGCGGGAGCCTACTACGAGCAGTACTTC. Translation: CASSELAGAYYEQYF. The chain uses TRBV6-1 and TRBJ2-7; TRBD2 agrees at 7 bases. CDR3 length: 15 amino acids. In germline, CDR1 is MNHNS, CDR2 SASEGT. J lost 3 bases, V lost 2 bases, and 7 bases had no gene match.

This clonotype was counted only a few times. V is TRBV4-3 and J is TRBJ2-5; D is tentatively TRBD1 or TRBD2 (5 bases each). CDR3 length equals 16 residues. Trimming took off 0 bases at V and 5 bases at J, with 16 bases between the two ends. The germline V gene has CDR1 LGHNA and CDR2 YSLEER. The CDR3 DNA follows: TGCGCCAGCAGCCAAGATATCCAGGGACGAGTGGAGACCCAGTACTTC. Its translation is CASSQDIQGRVETQYF.

The chain uses TRBV5-1 and TRBJ2-1; D ambiguous. Per the germline V gene, CDR1 is SGHRS and CDR2 is YFSETQ. With 0 bases removed from V and 7 bases from J, the gap between germline ends came to 14 bases. This CDR3 has 15 residues. The CDR3 coding sequence is TGCGCCAGCAGCTTGGCCTCGGTTGTCCGAAATGAGCAGTTCTTC. Translating gives CASSLASVVRNEQFF. The complete variable domain, with remaining parts taken from reference TRBV5-1 and TRBJ2-1, reads KAGVTQTPRYLIKTRGQQVTLSCSPISGHRSVSWYQQTPGQGLQFLFEYFSETQRNKGNFPGRFSGRQFSNSRSEMNVSTLELGDSALYLCASSLASVVRNEQFFGPGTRLTVL.

This clonotype was seen more than once but under ten times. The gene calls are TRBV29-1 and TRBJ2-3; D not resolved. The CDR3 totals 13 residues. Germline V CDR1 and CDR2: SQVTM, ANQGSEA. V lost 3 bases, J lost 0 bases, and 7 bases lay in between. The CDR3 DNA is TGCAGCGTTGATTGGCAGAGCACAGATACGCAGTATTTT. This translates into CSVDWQSTDTQYF.

The J gene is TRBJ1-4, the V gene TRBV5-1; 7 bases agree with TRBD1. The germline CDR1 and CDR2 sequences are SGHRS and YFSETQ. CDR3 length equals 15 residues. The V and J ends lost 4 bases and 8 bases, in that order; junction bases with no gene match: 11. CDR3 DNA: TGCGCCAGCAGCCCGAACAGGGGAGGCCGGGAAAAACTGTTTTTT. It encodes CASSPNRGGREKLFF. The full variable domain, in which reference TRBV5-1 and TRBJ1-4 provide the parts outside the CDR3, is KAGVTQTPRYLIKTRGQQVTLSCSPISGHRSVSWYQQTPGQGLQFLFEYFSETQRNKGNFPGRFSGRQFSNSRSEMNVSTLELGDSALYLCASSPNRGGREKLFFGSGTQLSVL.